This T cell receptor (beta chain) was sequenced during a study of CD8+ T cells in alopecia areata. Findings and limits, study-wide: In scalp samples, resident alphabeta T cells of normal skin are also sequenced.

Sequencing used cDNA as its template, made by extracting RNA and reverse transcribing it. Repertoires were generated with immunoSEQ multiplex PCR, while TCRdb's copy carries only in-frame clones and drops some. This sample has over 100,000 clones; around 56% occur once, and the top ten carry about 0.5%. The sample's treatment: oral pan-JAK inhibitor, 5-10 mg twice daily. Notes on this clone: Its target is unknown.

This sample comprised CD4+ T cells sorted from blood, obtained at week 4, from a patient treated with tofacitinib. This receptor was identified in a human donor with alopecia areata.

In DNA form, the CDR3 reads TGTGCCAGCAGCCCGGGACTAGCGGGAGGTCCCTCCTACGAGCAGTACTTC. Its protein product is CASSPGLAGGPSYEQYF. This rearrangement joins TRBV5-6 to TRBJ2-7; 15 nucleotides match TRBD2. The CDR3 covers 17 residues. Trimming removed 4 bases from V and 0 bases from J; junction bases left unmatched: 5. CDR1 and CDR2 (germline): SGHDT, YYEEEE.